Shown below are 9 T cell receptor beta chains from a single sample sequenced in a study of blood T cell repertoires in COVID-19. TCRdb's copy holds only in-frame clones and misses some; the assay was immunoSEQ multiplex PCR. Among some 150,000 clones, about four fifths were seen once, and the ten largest hold over 7.5%. Sequenced sample: peripheral blood. These TCRs come from a woman aged 55-70 years with active or convalescent COVID-19.

The chain joins TRBV7-9 to TRBJ1-1, with D possibly being TRBD1 (5 bases). Germline CDR1 reads SEHNR; CDR2 reads FQNEAQ (reference sequence). This CDR3 spans 15 amino acids. Trimming stripped 1 base from V and 5 bases from J, with 14 bases between. CDR3 coding DNA: TGTGCCAGCAGCTTAGACCCTATAGGACAAACTGAAGCTTTCTTT. Its translation: CASSLDPIGQTEAFF.

This clone came up many times. V gene TRBV6-5 combines with J gene TRBJ2-2; 11 nucleotides line up with TRBD1. CDR1 is MNHEY and CDR2 is SVGAGI in the germline V gene. V shed 4 bases and J 2 bases; nucleotides not matched to a gene: 3. The CDR3 has 16 residues. CDR3 DNA sequence: TGTGCCAGCAGTTTCTGGACAGGGGGCAACACCGGGGAGCTGTTTTTT. Its protein product is CASSFWTGGNTGELFF.

The chain links TRBV2 to TRBJ1-1; TRBD1 aligns across 8 bases. In germline, CDR1 is SNHLY, CDR2 FYNNEI. After removal of 8 bases from V and 6 bases from J, the junction contained 8 bases not matched to a gene. This CDR3 comprises 13 residues. Here the CDR3 DNA reads TGTGCCAGCGCCCCAGGGGGCCCCTCTGAAGCTTTCTTT. This codes for CASAPGGPSEAFF.

This clone has more than one count but fewer than ten. The gene calls are TRBV6-2 or TRBV6-3 and TRBJ2-2; maybe TRBD2 (5 bases). The length of the CDR3 is 13 residues. In germline, CDR1 is MNHEY, CDR2 SVGEGT. The ends were cut back, 6 bases at V and 5 bases at J, with 10 bases in the middle. CDR3 in amino acids: CASSHRETGELFF. The CDR3 DNA sequence: TGTGCCAGCAGCCACCGGGAAACCGGGGAGCTGTTTTTT.

The chain joins TRBV11-2 to TRBJ2-1; 11 bases are shared with TRBD2. V lost 4 bases and J lost 3; bases outside the gene matches: 5. Germline V CDR1 and CDR2: SGHAT, FQNNGV. The CDR3 has 16 amino acids. The CDR3 nucleotides read TGTGCCAGCAGCTCGTTAGCGGGGGGGGGCTACAATGAGCAGTTCTTC. Its translation: CASSSLAGGGYNEQFF.

The V gene is TRBV27, the J gene TRBJ2-7; D not certain. The CDR3 is made up of 16 amino acids. The V end lost 4 bases, the J end lost 0 bases, and 16 bases lay between the germline ends. Looked up from germline, CDR1 is MNHEY and CDR2 is SMNVEV (reference sequence). CDR3 in DNA: TGTGCCAGCAGTTCCCGAGCGACGATGAGCTCCTACGAGCAGTACTTC. This codes for CASSSRATMSSYEQYF.

This chain joins TRBV30 and TRBJ1-1; possible D gene TRBD1, 6 bases. Per germline, CDR1 GTSNPN and CDR2 SVGIG (reference sequence). The V gene lost 4 bases and the J gene lost 7 bases, with 13 bases spanning the gap. This CDR3 is built from 12 residues. The CDR3 protein is CAWTIQGDEAFF. In DNA, the CDR3 is TGTGCCTGGACCATACAGGGTGATGAAGCTTTCTTT.

The V and J genes are TRBV7-2 and TRBJ2-7; TRBD2 agrees at 12 bases. Germline V gives CDR1 SGHTA, CDR2 FQGNSA. V trimming: 1 base; J trimming: 7 bases; junction bases outside the gene matches: 2. This CDR3 spans 14 amino acids. CDR3 bases: TGTGCCAGCAGCTTAGAAACTAGCGGGAGGGAGCAGTACTTC. This gives the protein CASSLETSGREQYF.

The J gene is TRBJ2-5, the V gene TRBV6-1; tentatively, D is TRBD1 (5 bases). Trimming removed 2 bases at V and 2 bases at J, with 15 bases between. Germline loops: CDR1 MNHNS, CDR2 SASEGT. The CDR3 has 16 residues. The DNA of the CDR3 is TGTGCCAGCAGTGAATATTGGGGCAGTACGCAAGAGACCCAGTACTTC. Translating gives CASSEYWGSTQETQYF.